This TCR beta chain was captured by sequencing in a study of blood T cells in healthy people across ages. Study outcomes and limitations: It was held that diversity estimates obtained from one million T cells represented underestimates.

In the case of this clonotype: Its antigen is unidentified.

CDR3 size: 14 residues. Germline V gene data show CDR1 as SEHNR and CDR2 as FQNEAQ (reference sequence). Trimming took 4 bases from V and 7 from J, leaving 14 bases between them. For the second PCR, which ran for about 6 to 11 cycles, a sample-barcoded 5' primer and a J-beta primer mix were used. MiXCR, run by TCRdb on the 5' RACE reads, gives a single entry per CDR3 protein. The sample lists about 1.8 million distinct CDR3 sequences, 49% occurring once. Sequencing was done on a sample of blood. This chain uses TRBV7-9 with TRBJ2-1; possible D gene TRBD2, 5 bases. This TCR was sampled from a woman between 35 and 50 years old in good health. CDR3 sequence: CASSSVARYNEQFF. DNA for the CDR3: TGTGCCAGCAGCTCCGTAGCGCGGTATAATGAGCAGTTCTTC.